Shown below are 17 T cell receptor beta chains from a single sample sequenced in a study of Ad26.COV2.S vaccination and SARS-CoV-2 variants. Treatment reported: around 19 received Ad26.COV2.S at low or high dose, single or two shots; roughly five received placebo; per-sample allocation not given. Collection of samples fell on day 63 after the first vaccine or placebo injection. The assay was immunoSEQ multiplex PCR, and TCRdb's table has in-frame clones only and misses some. Altogether about 350,000 clones are present, roughly 85% being singletons, with the ten largest covering 2.5% to 3.5%. The source material was peripheral blood, sampled in a trial of Ad26.COV2.S vaccine versus placebo. The receptors originated from a person aged 18-60 years who received the Ad26.COV2.S COVID-19 vaccine or a placebo.

The chain carries TRBV6-6 and TRBJ2-5; TRBD2 is a possible D gene (6 bases). Trimming took 2 bases from V and 2 from J, leaving 9 bases between them. Germline loops: CDR1 MNHNY, CDR2 SVGAGI (reference sequence). The CDR3 totals 14 residues. CDR3 protein: CASSYTGTQETQYF. Written as DNA, the CDR3 is TGTGCCAGCAGTTACACCGGGACTCAAGAGACCCAGTACTTC.

The chain employs TRBV30 and TRBJ1-4; D is possibly TRBD1 (5 bases). V shed 2 bases and J shed 5 bases, with 12 bases lying between them. Germline assignment: CDR1 GTSNPN and CDR2 SVGIG (reference sequence). The CDR3 spans 14 residues. The CDR3 sequence: CAWSSIGGNEKLFF. For the CDR3, the DNA is TGTGCCTGGAGTTCGATTGGGGGAAATGAAAAACTGTTTTTT.

This chain joins TRBV19 and TRBJ1-5, with D possibly matching TRBD1 (5 bases). The CDR3 is made up of 15 amino acids. Trimming pared 6 bases from V and 2 bases from J, leaving 14 bases between. Germline CDR1 LNHDA, CDR2 SQIVND (reference sequence). The CDR3 loop reads CASSVTGGRNQPQHF. The CDR3 region has the DNA TGTGCCAGTAGCGTGACGGGGGGTCGCAATCAGCCCCAGCATTTT.

Remarks on this clone: One junction end does not reproduce the germline sequence, and a read error may be involved. The V call is TRBV28, the J call TRBJ1-1, with TRBD1 as a possible D gene (5 bases). The CDR3 spans 15 residues. From germline, CDR1 is MDHEN and CDR2 SYDVKM. The CDR3 coding sequence is TGTGCCAGCAGTTTATTTGGAGGGGTGAAAACTGAAGCTTTCTTT. Protein sequence: CASSLFGGVKTEAFF.

The chain is built from TRBV7-9 and TRBJ2-2; D gene uncertain. The germline V gene encodes CDR1 SEHNR and CDR2 FQNEAQ (reference sequence). Trimming removed 7 bases from V and 5 bases from J, with 14 bases in between. This CDR3 spans 14 amino acids. CDR3 protein: CASTFPLSTGELFF. The CDR3 DNA follows: TGTGCCAGCACCTTCCCTCTTTCGACCGGGGAGCTGTTTTTT. Full variable domain (remainder filled in from reference TRBV7-9 and TRBJ2-2): DTGVSQNPRHKITKRGQNVTFRCDPISEHNRLYWYRQTLGQGPEFLTYFQNEAQLEKSRLLSDRFSAERPKGSFSTLEIQRTEQGDSAMYLCASTFPLSTGELFFGEGSRLTVL.

This clone appeared once. The CDR3 spells CASSLFGPTEQYF. In DNA, the CDR3 is TGTGCCAGCAGTTTATTCGGTCCAACCGAGCAGTACTTC. This rearrangement joins TRBV27 to TRBJ2-7; unclear D gene. V was shortened by 1 base and J by 6 bases, with 10 bases between the two germline ends. Per germline, CDR1 MNHEY and CDR2 SMNVEV (reference sequence). The CDR3 has 13 residues.

The rearrangement joins TRBV20-1 to TRBJ2-5; D is unclear. Germline V gene sequence: CDR1 DFQATT, CDR2 SNEGSKA (reference sequence). Trimming took 6 bases from V and 4 from J, leaving 6 bases between them. The length of the CDR3 is 10 residues. The CDR3 region is CSAGLETQYF. The CDR3 DNA follows: TGCAGTGCAGGGCTAGAGACCCAGTACTTC.

This chain links TRBV5-5 with TRBJ1-1; no firm D call. The V end was cut by 1 base, the J end by 6 bases, with 4 bases between. Per the germline V gene, CDR1 is SGHKS and CDR2 is YYEKEE (reference sequence). The CDR3 is made up of 11 amino acids. The CDR3 DNA is TGTGCCAGCAGCTTGTTATCTGAAGCTTTCTTT. This codes for CASSLLSEAFF.

The rearrangement joins TRBV15 to TRBJ1-2; 7 nucleotides align to TRBD1. The CDR3 length is 14 residues. The ends lost 1 base at V and 5 bases at J; junction bases unmatched: 4. CDR1 is LNHNV and CDR2 is YYDKDF in the germline V gene (reference sequence). CDR3 in DNA: TGTGCCACCAGCAGAGGTCAGGGGGATTATGGCTACACCTTC. It translates to CATSRGQGDYGYTF.

This sequence joins TRBV11-3 and TRBJ2-5, with 10 nucleotides matching TRBD1. The CDR3 loop spans 15 amino acids. The germline CDR1 and CDR2 sequences are SGHNT and YENEEA. V was pared by 5 bases and J by 5 bases, with 8 bases of the junction left unmatched. CDR3 loop: CASSLRQGAGETQYF. DNA of the CDR3: TGTGCCAGCAGCCTCAGACAGGGGGCGGGGGAGACCCAGTACTTC. The entire variable domain, with the rest obtained from reference TRBV11-3 and TRBJ2-5, is as follows: EAGVVQSPRYKIIEKKQPVAFWCNPISGHNTLYWYLQNLGQGPELLIRYENEEAVDDSQLPKDRFSAERLKGVDSTLKIQPAELGDSAVYLCASSLRQGAGETQYFGPGTRLLVL.

The gene calls are TRBV18 and TRBJ2-7, with TRBD2 matching over 8 bases. Germline V gives CDR1 KGHSH, CDR2 LQKENI. This CDR3 has 17 residues. V gave up 0 bases and J gave up 2 bases; unmatched junction bases: 9. CDR3 loop: CASSPPRAGRGAYEQYF. The CDR3 bases are TGTGCCAGCTCACCACCACGTGCGGGGCGGGGGGCCTACGAGCAGTACTTC.

The rearrangement links TRBV7-9 to TRBJ1-1; 8 bases map to TRBD1. V gave up 5 bases and J gave up 1 base; unmatched junction bases: 6. Per the germline V gene, CDR1 is SEHNR and CDR2 is FQNEAQ (reference sequence). The length of the CDR3 is 15 residues. The CDR3 protein is CASSARQGKNTEAFF. DNA of the CDR3: TGTGCCAGCAGCGCGCGACAGGGGAAGAACACTGAAGCTTTCTTT.

The rearrangement joins TRBV3-1 (or the pseudogene TRBV3-2) to TRBJ2-5, with 9 bases lining up with TRBD1. Trimming cost V 1 base and J 4 bases; bases outside gene matches: 10. The CDR3 runs 17 residues. CDR1 LGHDT and CDR2 YNNKEL come from the germline V gene (reference sequence). The CDR3 is CASSQATAGTGRETQYF. The DNA for the CDR3 is TGTGCCAGCAGCCAAGCGACCGCCGGGACAGGGAGAGAGACCCAGTACTTC.

The chain has TRBV19 and TRBJ1-5; 8 nucleotides align to TRBD1. The CDR3 runs to 16 residues. Looked up from germline, CDR1 is LNHDA and CDR2 is SQIVND (reference sequence). V trimming: 1 base; J trimming: 4 bases; junction bases outside the gene matches: 6. The CDR3 DNA reads as TGTGCCAGTAGTATAGGCGGAGACAGGGGTAATCAGCCCCAGCATTTT. Protein: CASSIGGDRGNQPQHF.

The V gene is TRBV19, the J gene TRBJ2-3; TRBD1 is a possible D gene (6 bases). The germline gives CDR1 LNHDA, CDR2 SQIVND (reference sequence). Between the trimmed V and J ends, which lost 3 bases and 7 bases, there was a span of 14 bases. The CDR3 spans 14 residues. The CDR3 spells CASSIPGQSNTQYF. DNA of the CDR3: TGTGCCAGTAGTATCCCGGGACAATCGAATACGCAGTATTTT.

V and J are TRBV19 and TRBJ1-5; TRBD1 agrees at 10 bases. The CDR3 has 14 amino acids. CDR1 and CDR2 from the germline V gene are LNHDA and SQIVND (reference sequence). V trimming: 4 bases; J trimming: 9 bases; junction bases outside the gene matches: 6. DNA for the CDR3: TGTGCCAGTAGTAGGACAGGGGGGAACTGGCCCCAGCATTTT. Protein: CASSRTGGNWPQHF.

The rearrangement uses TRBV30 and TRBJ1-1; TRBD1 is a possible D gene (6 bases). The germline V gene encodes CDR1 GTSNPN and CDR2 SVGIG (reference sequence). This CDR3 is 13 amino acids long. With 1 base removed from V and 5 bases from J, the gap between germline ends came to 11 bases. CDR3 nucleotides: TGTGCCTGGAGTGGACAGGAAAGGACTGAAGCTTTCTTT. This translates into CAWSGQERTEAFF.